This paragraph reports one T cell receptor (beta chain). Its specific antigen is unknown. No per-base quality is available; no much larger clone lies one base away. This sample was sequenced with an Illumina HiSeq 2500. TCR beta libraries were prepared by quantitative 5'-RACE with molecular barcodes. The authors' analysis ran thus. To identify disease-linked TCR variants, a new computational method was used, one built on a probabilistic model of VDJ rearrangement. Using fastp trimming at Q25 and MiXCR clonotype assembly, TCRdb reanalyzed the public sequencing data and kept in-frame beta chains. Every distinct CDR3 protein forms one entry, paired with its most common genes and DNA. TCRdb's processing, not the authors' own work, is the source of the V and J calls. In this sample the table shows a few hundred thousand distinct CDR3 sequences, roughly a sixth of which occur a single time. The top ten hold over 1% of the sample.

From cysteine to phenylalanine, the CDR3 is 13 amino acids long. CDR3 DNA is the only sequence kept; it has 39 bases, read in frame from the first base. CDR1 and CDR2, per the germline V gene, are SGHDN and FVKESK. The V end loses 1 base and the J end loses 3 bases, and a stretch of 7 bases separates them. This sample is drawn from a study of CD8 T cells in ankylosing spondylitis (dated by TCRdb to about 2017). About the study as a whole: The study profiled T cell receptor beta repertoires in healthy donors and ankylosing spondylitis patients to find disease-linked TCR variants. In total, the full study cohort was made up of 110 or so healthy donors and roughly 27 ankylosing spondylitis patients. Peripheral blood samples were taken, and synovial fluid was additionally collected from ankylosing spondylitis patients. General conclusions and limits of the study: Some TCR beta motif variants had previously been reported in synovial fluid and blood of reactive arthritis patients, which suggested common disease-initiation mechanisms. Blood from ankylosing spondylitis patients appeared to be characterized by a TCR beta motif made up of several highly homologous amino acid variants. According to the report, matched synovial fluid samples from ankylosing spondylitis patients were significantly enriched for the disease-linked clones. The disease-linked clones showed a CD8+ phenotype and occurred at relatively low frequencies in peripheral blood.

Here the chain combines TRBV14 and TRBJ2-7; the D gene assignment is ambiguous. The sample consisted of blood, either unsorted or a sorted T cell fraction (not recorded which). The sequence came from a male donor with ankylosing spondylitis. For the CDR3, the sequence is CASSQGLIYEQYF. The nucleotides read TGTGCCAGCAGCCAAGGGTTAATCTACGAGCAGTACTTC.